Each of the 20 T cell receptor beta chains below was sequenced from the same sample in a study of shared clonotypes between healthy human individuals. Here immunoSEQ multiplex PCR was the method, and the copy in TCRdb shows in-frame clones only, minus some. The table includes around 640,000 clones, roughly 95% detected once. Naive-designated CD8 cells lacked CD45RO, were positively enriched for CCR7, and omitted terminally differentiated effector memory CD45RA+ cells. The sample comprised naive CD8+ T cells sorted from blood. The receptor set was obtained from a woman aged 25-40 years in good health.

The chain uses TRBV5-1 and TRBJ2-7; 7 positions agree with TRBD2. The CDR3 extends over 15 amino acids. Germline V CDR1 and CDR2: SGHRS, YFSETQ. Trimming took 0 bases from V and 3 from J; bases not matched to a gene: 6. The CDR3, as DNA: TGCGCCAGCAGCTTGGCAGAAGCTAGCGGCTACGAGCAGTACTTC. Protein sequence: CASSLAEASGYEQYF.

The chain combines TRBV11-2 with TRBJ2-1; 8 bases map to TRBD2. The CDR3 is made up of 16 amino acids. Germline V gives CDR1 SGHAT, CDR2 FQNNGV. V gave up 1 base and J gave up 9 bases; unmatched junction bases: 11. CDR3 protein: CASSLVHPGLVTEQFF. The CDR3, as DNA: TGTGCCAGCAGCTTAGTGCATCCGGGACTAGTTACTGAGCAGTTCTTC.

The V gene is TRBV14, the J gene TRBJ2-2; TRBD1 is a possible D gene (6 bases). Trimming left V 3 bases short and J 4 bases short, with 6 bases between. The CDR3 spans 13 residues. The V gene's germline CDR1 is SGHDN and CDR2 FVKESK. The CDR3 sequence: CASSHRGTGELFF. The CDR3 DNA reads TGTGCCAGCAGCCACAGGGGCACCGGGGAGCTGTTTTTT.

The genes are TRBV27 and TRBJ2-5; 9 bases match TRBD2. The germline CDR1 and CDR2 sequences are MNHEY and SMNVEV (reference sequence). The CDR3 contains 14 residues. The V gene end was trimmed by 4 bases and the J gene end by 5 bases; junction bases not matched to a gene: 5. CDR3: CASSSAGGLETQYF. The DNA for the CDR3 is TGTGCCAGCAGTTCAGCGGGAGGACTGGAGACCCAGTACTTC.

The chain is built from TRBV19 and TRBJ2-1; 7 bases fit TRBD2. The germline V gene encodes CDR1 LNHDA and CDR2 SQIVND (reference sequence). V lost 5 bases to trimming and J lost 3 bases; unmatched junction nucleotides: 10. The CDR3 is made up of 16 amino acids. CDR3 DNA sequence: TGTGCCAGTAGTCCCTATAGGGAGGGCCTCTACAATGAGCAGTTCTTC. It codes for CASSPYREGLYNEQFF.

A single count supports this clone. The CDR3 DNA sequence: TGTGCCAGCAGTTTATGGGGCGGGAATCAGCCCCAGCATTTT. This sequence encodes CASSLWGGNQPQHF. The chain combines TRBV28 with TRBJ1-5; D is unclear. Germline CDR1 is MDHEN and CDR2 is SYDVKM. The CDR3 extends over 14 amino acids. Trimming pared 0 bases from V and 4 bases from J, leaving 7 bases between.

The rearrangement links TRBV7-9 to TRBJ2-4; 9 bases are a match to TRBD1. Trimming removed 5 bases from V and 6 bases from J; junction bases left unmatched: 14. Germline V CDR1 and CDR2: SEHNR, FQNEAQ (reference sequence). CDR3 length: 17 amino acids. This CDR3 is CASSTPGTGIGRNIQYF. The CDR3 coding sequence is TGTGCCAGCAGCACCCCCGGGACAGGGATTGGGAGAAACATTCAGTACTTC.

V is TRBV27 and J is TRBJ2-1; 10 nucleotides align to TRBD2. This CDR3 region has 15 residues. J was trimmed by 9 bases and V by 0 bases; bases with no gene match: 5. Germline loops: CDR1 MNHEY, CDR2 SMNVEV (reference sequence). The CDR3 sequence: CASSLSASGSGEQFF. As DNA, the CDR3 is TGTGCCAGCAGTTTATCGGCTAGCGGGAGTGGTGAGCAGTTCTTC.

The chain has TRBV2 and TRBJ2-1; 10 bases line up with TRBD2. CDR3 length: 15 residues. Germline CDR1 and CDR2: SNHLY and FYNNEI. The ends lost 7 bases at V and 0 bases at J; junction bases unmatched: 3. Here the CDR3 DNA reads TGTGCCAGCAACGAGCGGGAGGGCTCCTACAATGAGCAGTTCTTC. The encoded protein is CASNEREGSYNEQFF.

This chain uses TRBV6-5 with TRBJ2-7, with D unresolved. The CDR3 consists of 15 residues. Per the germline V gene, CDR1 is MNHEY and CDR2 is SVGAGI. V lost 8 bases and J 2 bases, leaving 19 bases between the germline ends. CDR3: CASLRSVYNPYEQYF. As DNA, the CDR3 is TGTGCCAGCCTCCGGTCTGTTTACAACCCCTACGAGCAGTACTTC.

The genes are TRBV7-7 and TRBJ2-2; 7 nucleotides match TRBD1. In germline, CDR1 is SSHAT, CDR2 FNYEAQ (reference sequence). CDR3 size: 15 residues. The trim removed 1 base at V and 6 bases at J, leaving 5 bases unmatched. As DNA, the CDR3 is TGTGCCAGCAGCTTAGAGACAGGGTGGGCCGGGGAGCTGTTTTTT. Its protein is CASSLETGWAGELFF.

The genes are TRBV11-1 and TRBJ2-3, with D possibly matching TRBD1 (6 bases). V lost 5 bases to trimming and J lost 0 bases, with 12 bases between them. Germline V lookup: CDR1 SGHAT, CDR2 FQDESV (reference sequence). The CDR3 runs to 15 residues. CDR3 region: CASSLDSSSTDTQYF. CDR3 nucleotides: TGTGCCAGCAGCCTGGACAGTTCTAGCACAGATACGCAGTATTTT.

This clone has just a few counts. This sample includes further DNA sequences coding for the same CDR3. The chain links TRBV19 to TRBJ1-1; D call uncertain. With 1 base removed from V and 0 bases from J, the gap between germline ends came to 3 bases. The CDR3 totals 13 residues. CDR1 and CDR2 from the germline V gene are LNHDA and SQIVND (reference sequence). The CDR3 DNA is TGTGCCAGTAGTATAGGTGTGAACACTGAAGCTTTCTTT. Translation: CASSIGVNTEAFF.

The CDR3 loop reads CASRLGGMDTQYF. DNA for the CDR3: TGTGCCAGCAGACTAGGGGGGATGGATACGCAGTATTTT. The V call is TRBV27, the J call TRBJ2-3; either TRBD1 or TRBD2 may supply D (6 bases each). Germline-derived CDR1 and CDR2 are MNHEY and SMNVEV (reference sequence). The CDR3 length is 13 residues. Trimming took off 6 bases at V and 6 bases at J, with 13 bases between the two ends.

The J gene is TRBJ2-7, the V gene TRBV4-1; 9 bases fit TRBD2. Per the germline V gene, CDR1 is MGHRA and CDR2 is YSYEKL. This CDR3 is built from 16 residues. J gave up 2 bases and V 0 bases, and 5 bases lay outside the gene matches. The CDR3 protein is CASSQEASGAPYEQYF. The CDR3 nucleotides are TGCGCCAGCAGCCAAGAAGCTAGCGGGGCCCCCTACGAGCAGTACTTC.

The rearrangement links TRBV7-9 to TRBJ2-1, with 7 bases identical to TRBD2. V lost 5 bases, J lost 8 bases, and 12 bases stayed unmatched. This CDR3 has 15 amino acids. CDR1 and CDR2 (germline): SEHNR, FQNEAQ (reference sequence). Here the CDR3 DNA reads TGTGCCAGCAGCCCCTCTGGCGGGAGAGTTGATGAGCAGTTCTTC. Protein sequence: CASSPSGGRVDEQFF.

V is TRBV28 and J is TRBJ2-5, with 10 bases matching TRBD1. CDR1 and CDR2 (germline): MDHEN, SYDVKM. The trim removed 5 bases at V and 3 bases at J, leaving 3 bases unmatched. The CDR3 spans 14 residues. The CDR3, as DNA: TGTGCCAGCAGTGGAGGGACAGGGGAAGAGACCCAGTACTTC. This encodes CASSGGTGEETQYF.

This chain links TRBV5-1 with TRBJ2-3; 13 bases fit TRBD2. Per the germline V gene, CDR1 is SGHRS and CDR2 is YFSETQ. The CDR3 spans 18 residues. After removal of 1 base from V and 0 bases from J, the junction contained 5 bases not matched to a gene. The CDR3 sequence is CASSLWGLAGTSTDTQYF. For the CDR3, the DNA is TGCGCCAGCAGCTTGTGGGGACTAGCGGGAACTAGCACAGATACGCAGTATTTT.

This chain joins TRBV5-8 and TRBJ2-7, with D unresolved. The germline CDR1 and CDR2 sequences are SGHTS and YDEGEE. There are 9 residues in the CDR3. The V end was cut by 1 base, the J end by 12 bases, with 5 bases between. CDR3 sequence (DNA): TGTGCCAGCAGCTTGCCGGGGTACTTC. Protein: CASSLPGYF.

J is TRBJ2-7 and V is TRBV27, with D perhaps TRBD1 or TRBD2 (5 bases each). The germline V gene encodes CDR1 MNHEY and CDR2 SMNVEV (reference sequence). Trimming removed 10 bases at V and 11 bases at J, with 24 bases between. The CDR3 sequence is 13 residues long. CDR3 region: CATSTGTAVGEYF. The CDR3 DNA sequence: TGTGCCACCTCCACCGGGACCGCCGTGGGGGAGTACTTC.